The present T cell receptor beta chain was sequenced within a study of blood T cell repertoires in COVID-19. About the study: Spain, Italy and the United States supplied samples that represented acute and convalescent COVID-19. PBMCs, B-cell-depleted T cells, or T cells were the source of the cDNA or gDNA that made up the material.

The CDR3 extends over 13 amino acids. The junction had 3 bases not matched to a gene; V was cut back by 6 bases and J by 3 bases. The germline V gene encodes CDR1 MNHEY and CDR2 SVGAGI. Libraries were prepared by immunoSEQ multiplex PCR; TCRdb keeps only in-frame clonotypes and omits some of them. The table shows approximately 85,000 clones, with 85% to 90% occurring only once. This clone was seen only once. This TCR derives from a woman older than 75 with active or convalescent COVID-19. The chain combines TRBV6-5 with TRBJ1-2, with 8 bases aligning to TRBD1. Material for sequencing was peripheral blood. CDR3 coding DNA: TGTGCCAGCAGAAACAGGGGGGACTATGGCTACACCTTC. Translated: CASRNRGDYGYTF.